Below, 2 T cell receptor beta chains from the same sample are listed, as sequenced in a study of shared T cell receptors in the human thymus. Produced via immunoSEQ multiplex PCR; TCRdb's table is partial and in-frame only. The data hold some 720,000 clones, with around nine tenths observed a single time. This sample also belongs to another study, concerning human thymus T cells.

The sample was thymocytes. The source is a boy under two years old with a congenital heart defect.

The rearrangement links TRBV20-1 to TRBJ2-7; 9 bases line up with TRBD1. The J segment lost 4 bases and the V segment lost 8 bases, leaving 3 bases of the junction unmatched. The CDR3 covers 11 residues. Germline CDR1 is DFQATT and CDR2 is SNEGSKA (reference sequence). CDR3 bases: TGCAGTTCGACAGGGGGTTACGAGCAGTACTTC. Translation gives CSSTGGYEQYF.

The CDR3 DNA reads as TGTGCCAGCAGCTTACGGGTCAGGGACAGTCGGTCACCCCTCCACTTT. Amino acids: CASSLRVRDSRSPLHF. The rearrangement joins TRBV5-6 to TRBJ1-6, with 7 bases matching TRBD1. There are 16 residues in the CDR3. Germline trimming cut 2 bases from V and 10 bases from J; bases unmatched to any gene: 12. The germline CDR1 and CDR2 sequences are SGHDT and YYEEEE.